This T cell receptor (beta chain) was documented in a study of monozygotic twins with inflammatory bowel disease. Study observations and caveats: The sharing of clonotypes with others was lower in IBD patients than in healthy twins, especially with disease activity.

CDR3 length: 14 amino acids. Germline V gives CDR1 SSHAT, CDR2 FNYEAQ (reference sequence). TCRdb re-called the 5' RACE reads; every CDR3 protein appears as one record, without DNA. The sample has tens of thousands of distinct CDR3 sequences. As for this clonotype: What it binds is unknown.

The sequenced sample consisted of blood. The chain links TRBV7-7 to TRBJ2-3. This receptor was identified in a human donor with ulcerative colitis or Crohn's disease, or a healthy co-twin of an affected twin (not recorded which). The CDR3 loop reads CASGRIGLSDTQYF. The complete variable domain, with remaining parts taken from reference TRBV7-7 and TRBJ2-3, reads GAGVSQSPRYKVTKRGQDVTLRCDPISSHATLYWYQQALGQGPEFLTYFNYEAQPDKSGLPSDRFSAERPEGSISTLTIQRTEQRDSAMYRCASGRIGLSDTQYFGPGTRLTVL.